The clone carrying this T cell receptor beta chain occurred a few times. Antigen unknown. The data were taken from a study of blood T cells in healthy people across ages. The wider study: Using template switching, researchers captured about one barcoded beta molecule for each two T cells.

Overall study results and limits: Comparison with aged donors showed that long-lived donors had more naive CD4+ cells and higher diversity.

A second PCR of roughly 7 to 11 cycles used a sample-barcoded 5' primer and a J-beta primer mix. TCRdb passed the 5' RACE reads through MiXCR, listing each CDR3 protein once. The profile shows hundreds of thousands of distinct CDR3 sequences, 45% to 55% of them singletons. V was pared by 2 bases and J by 5 bases, with 2 bases of the junction left unmatched. The CDR3 is 14 residues long. The source material was blood. The TCR originated in an elderly man in good health. The chain carries TRBV12-3 or TRBV12-4 and TRBJ1-5; 8 nucleotides align to TRBD1. The CDR3 is CASSLTGGYQPQHF. DNA for the CDR3: TGTGCCAGCAGTTTAACAGGGGGATATCAGCCCCAGCATTTT.